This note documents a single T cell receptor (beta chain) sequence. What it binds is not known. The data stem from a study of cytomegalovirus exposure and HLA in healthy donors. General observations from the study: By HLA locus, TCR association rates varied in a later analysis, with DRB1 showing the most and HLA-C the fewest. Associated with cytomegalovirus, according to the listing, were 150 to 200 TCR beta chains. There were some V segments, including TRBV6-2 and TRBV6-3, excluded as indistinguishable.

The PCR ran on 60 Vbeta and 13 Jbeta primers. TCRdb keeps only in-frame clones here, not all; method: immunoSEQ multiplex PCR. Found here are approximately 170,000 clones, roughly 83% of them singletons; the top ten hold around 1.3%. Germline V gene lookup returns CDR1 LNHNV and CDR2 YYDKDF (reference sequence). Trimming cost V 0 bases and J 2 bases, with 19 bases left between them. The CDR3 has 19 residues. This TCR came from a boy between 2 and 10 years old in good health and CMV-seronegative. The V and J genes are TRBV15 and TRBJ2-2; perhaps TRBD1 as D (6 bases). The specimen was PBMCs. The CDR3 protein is CATSREGLGGPVNTGELFF. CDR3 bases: TGTGCCACCAGCAGAGAAGGGCTTGGGGGCCCGGTAAACACCGGGGAGCTGTTTTTT.